This T cell receptor beta chain is from a study of cytomegalovirus exposure and HLA in healthy donors. Assay: immunoSEQ multiplex PCR; the TCRdb copy retains only in-frame clones and omits some. Of about 360,000 clones in the sample, roughly 90% were seen once. With regard to this clone: Its specificity is unknown.

Overall study findings and caveats: Under in vitro conditions, three CMV-associated chains were confirmed as specific for CMV antigens. The study flagged around 150 TCR beta chains as cytomegalovirus-associated.

The donors belonged to the approximately 120-subject validation cohort, separate from the approximately 670-subject first cohort. Germline V lookup: CDR1 SGHRS, CDR2 YFSETQ. V was pared by 1 base and J by 5 bases, with 12 bases between. The CDR3 extends over 14 amino acids. Sequenced: PBMCs. This chain uses TRBV5-1 with TRBJ2-5; TRBD2 is a possible D gene (6 bases). The sequence came from a woman younger than 35 in good health and CMV-seronegative. CDR3 nucleotides: TGCGCCAGCAGCTTGACCCCAGGGAGGGAGACCCAGTACTTC. Translating gives CASSLTPGRETQYF.